The 9 T cell receptor beta chains below were found in one sample sequenced in a study of early T cells in non-severe SARS-CoV-2 infection. TCRdb itself ran the 5' RACE reads through MiXCR, one entry per CDR3 protein. The sample has under 140,000 distinct CDR3 sequences; roughly 13% are singletons. The starting material was whole blood, obtained at baseline. These receptors all come from an adult who was a healthcare worker with PCR-confirmed SARS-CoV-2 infection or an uninfected control (not recorded which).

This clonotype was found a few times. The V and J genes are TRBV12-3 or TRBV12-4 and TRBJ2-1, with D uncertain. Trimming shortened V by 4 bases and J by 10 bases, and 14 bases separated the two germline ends. This CDR3 has 13 residues. The CDR3: CASSSAPSREQFF. CDR3 nucleotide sequence: TGTGCCAGCAGTTCGGCACCCTCACGGGAGCAGTTCTTC.

This clonotype was counted a few times. The chain uses TRBV6-5 and TRBJ2-3; TRBD2 agrees at 14 bases. CDR3 size: 17 residues. After removal of 6 bases from V and 4 bases from J, the junction contained 9 bases not matched to a gene. Germline CDR1 is MNHEY and CDR2 is SVGAGI. This chain's CDR3 is CASSPPGTSGRADTQYF. The CDR3, as DNA: TGTGCCAGCAGCCCCCCCGGGACTAGCGGGAGAGCAGATACGCAGTATTTT.

This clonotype was counted a few times. This sequence joins TRBV10-2 and TRBJ2-1; D is possibly TRBD2 (6 bases). Germline V CDR1 and CDR2: WSHSY, SAAADI. CDR3 length: 11 residues. The ends were cut back, 9 bases at V and 9 bases at J, with 12 bases in the middle. CDR3: CASVYGGEQFF. As DNA, the CDR3 is TGCGCCAGTGTATACGGGGGTGAGCAGTTCTTC.

This clonotype was counted ten times or more. The rearrangement uses TRBV18 and TRBJ1-3; TRBD1 is a possible D gene (5 bases). Trimming removed 2 bases at V and 3 bases at J, with 14 bases between. The CDR3 sequence is 16 residues long. The V gene's germline CDR1 is KGHSH and CDR2 LQKENI. In DNA form, the CDR3 reads TGTGCCAGCTCACCATCGCCGGGGCTAATTGGAAACACCATATATTTT. Encoded protein: CASSPSPGLIGNTIYF. Drawing the rest from reference TRBV18 and TRBJ1-3, the complete variable domain is NAGVMQNPRHLVRRRGQEARLRCSPMKGHSHVYWYRQLPEEGLKFMVYLQKENIIDESGMPKERFSAEFPKEGPSILRIQQVVRGDSAAYFCASSPSPGLIGNTIYFGEGSWLTVV.

This clonotype was observed many times. The rearrangement uses TRBV24-1 and TRBJ2-1; D not resolved. The germline gives CDR1 KGHDR, CDR2 SFDVKD. The CDR3 consists of 16 residues. V was cut by 4 bases and J by 0 bases, with 12 bases left in between. CDR3 DNA: TGTGCCACCAGTGACTTGGTTAGTGGCTCCTACAATGAGCAGTTCTTC. This encodes CATSDLVSGSYNEQFF.

This clonotype was recorded many times. The rearrangement uses TRBV2 and TRBJ2-3; 7 bases are a match to TRBD1. Trimming at V came to 7 bases and at J to 2 bases, leaving 3 bases not matched to a gene. The CDR3 loop spans 13 amino acids. Germline V gene data show CDR1 as SNHLY and CDR2 as FYNNEI. The CDR3 reads CASKGQFTDTQYF. CDR3 sequence (DNA): TGTGCCAGCAAGGGACAGTTCACAGATACGCAGTATTTT.

This clonotype showed up many times. The chain couples TRBV20-1 to TRBJ2-1; 12 bases align to TRBD2. Germline V gene lookup returns CDR1 DFQATT and CDR2 SNEGSKA (reference sequence). With 2 bases clipped from V and 0 bases from J, the junction kept 11 bases outside the gene matches. The CDR3 runs 19 residues. CDR3 sequence (DNA): TGCAGTGCTAGACCTCTAGCGGGAGGGCCCCCCAGCTCCTACAATGAGCAGTTCTTC. It translates to CSARPLAGGPPSSYNEQFF.

The rearrangement uses TRBV28 and TRBJ2-5; perhaps TRBD2 as D (5 bases). V lost 5 bases, J lost 5 bases, and 30 bases lay in between. The CDR3 has 19 amino acids. Germline V gene data show CDR1 as MDHEN and CDR2 as SYDVKM. CDR3 region: CASSPLAGSSSPGGETQYF. As DNA, the CDR3 is TGTGCCAGCAGTCCACTCGCCGGGTCAAGCTCACCTGGCGGGGAGACCCAGTACTTC.

The V and J genes are TRBV2 and TRBJ1-1; D might be TRBD1 (5 bases). The length of the CDR3 is 15 residues. Looked up from germline, CDR1 is SNHLY and CDR2 is FYNNEI. Trimming stripped 3 bases from V and 3 bases from J, with 14 bases between. The chain's CDR3 is CASSDSGIGDTEAFF. The CDR3 region has the DNA TGTGCCAGCAGTGATTCAGGGATCGGGGACACTGAAGCTTTCTTT.